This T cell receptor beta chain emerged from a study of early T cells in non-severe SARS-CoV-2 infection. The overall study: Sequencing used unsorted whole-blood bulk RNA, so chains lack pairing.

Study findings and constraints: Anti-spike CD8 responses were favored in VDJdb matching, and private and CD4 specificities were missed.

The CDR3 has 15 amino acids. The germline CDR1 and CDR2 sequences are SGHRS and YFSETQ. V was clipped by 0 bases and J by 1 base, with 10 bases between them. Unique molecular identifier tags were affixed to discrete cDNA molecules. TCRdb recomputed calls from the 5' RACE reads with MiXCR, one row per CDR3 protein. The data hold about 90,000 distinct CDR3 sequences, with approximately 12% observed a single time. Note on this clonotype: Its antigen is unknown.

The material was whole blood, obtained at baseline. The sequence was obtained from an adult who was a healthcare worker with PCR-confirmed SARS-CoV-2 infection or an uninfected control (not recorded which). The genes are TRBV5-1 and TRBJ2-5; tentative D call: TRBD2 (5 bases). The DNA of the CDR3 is TGCGCCAGCAGCTTGGTTCCTAGCAGCCAAGAGACCCAGTACTTC. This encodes CASSLVPSSQETQYF.